This TCR beta chain was observed in a study of blood T cell repertoires in COVID-19. About the research overall: The United States, Italy and Spain were the sources of the acute and convalescent COVID-19 samples. T cells, B-cell-depleted T cells, or PBMCs supplied cDNA or gDNA.

This CDR3 is built from 14 residues. CDR1 is SGHRS, CDR2 YFSETQ, per germline. V lost 4 bases and J lost 9; bases outside the gene matches: 6. Per the study methods: Using reference gene primer amplification, nucleated cell counts were estimated. Here immunoSEQ multiplex PCR was the method, and the copy in TCRdb shows in-frame clones only, minus some. D and trimming were read from the DNA, whereas the V and J calls and clone size are those reported in that table. The sample yields a few hundred thousand clones, roughly 84% seen once. The sequenced sample was peripheral blood. The clonotype was recovered from a human donor in a cohort sampled during active COVID-19. The genes are TRBV5-1 and TRBJ2-1; 11 bases line up with TRBD2. The CDR3 protein is CASSLAGGNIEQFF. CDR3 nucleotides: TGCGCCAGCAGCCTAGCGGGAGGTAACATTGAGCAGTTCTTC.